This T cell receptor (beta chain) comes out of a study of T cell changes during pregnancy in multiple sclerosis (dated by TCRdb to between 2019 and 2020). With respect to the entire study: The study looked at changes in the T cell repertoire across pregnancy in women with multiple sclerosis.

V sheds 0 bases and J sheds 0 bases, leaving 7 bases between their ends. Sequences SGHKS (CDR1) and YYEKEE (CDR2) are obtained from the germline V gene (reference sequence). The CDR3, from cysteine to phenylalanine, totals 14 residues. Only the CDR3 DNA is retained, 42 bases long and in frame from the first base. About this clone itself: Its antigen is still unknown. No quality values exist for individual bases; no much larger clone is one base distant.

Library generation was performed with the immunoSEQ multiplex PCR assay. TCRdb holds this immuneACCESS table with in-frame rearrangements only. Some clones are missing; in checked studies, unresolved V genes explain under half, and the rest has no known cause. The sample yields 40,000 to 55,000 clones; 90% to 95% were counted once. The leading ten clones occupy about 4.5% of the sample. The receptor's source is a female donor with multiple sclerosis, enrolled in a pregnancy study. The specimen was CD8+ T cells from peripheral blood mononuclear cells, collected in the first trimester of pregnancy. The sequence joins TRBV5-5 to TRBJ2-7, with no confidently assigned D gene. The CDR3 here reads CASSLAPGSYEQYF. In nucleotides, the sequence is TGTGCCAGCAGCTTGGCCCCAGGCTCCTACGAGCAGTACTTC.